The 19 T cell receptor beta chains reported below all come from one sample, sequenced in a study of blood T cell repertoires in COVID-19. Produced via immunoSEQ multiplex PCR; TCRdb's table is partial and in-frame only. The sample lists about 46,000 clones, roughly 91% occurring once. The sample taken for sequencing was peripheral blood. The source of these receptors is a man aged 45-65 years with active COVID-19.

The sample holds one count of this clone. V and J are TRBV29-1 and TRBJ2-7; unclear D gene. Germline V CDR1 and CDR2: SQVTM, ANQGSEA. The length of the CDR3 is 13 residues. Trimming cost V 6 bases and J 0 bases, with 12 bases left between them. The CDR3 here is CSVSDGGSYEQYF. The DNA for the CDR3 is TGCAGCGTCTCCGATGGCGGCTCCTACGAGCAGTACTTC.

This clone was detected a few times. The chain couples TRBV27 to TRBJ1-5; possibly TRBD1 for D (5 bases). The ends were cut back, 6 bases at V and 2 bases at J, with 14 bases in the middle. CDR1 is MNHEY, CDR2 SMNVEV, per germline (reference sequence). The CDR3 consists of 15 residues. CDR3 residues: CASSLNLGGNQPQHF. The DNA of the CDR3 is TGTGCCAGCAGCCTGAATTTAGGGGGCAATCAGCCCCAGCATTTT.

The gene calls are TRBV13 and TRBJ2-7, with 7 positions matching TRBD1. The CDR3 covers 16 residues. Losses at the gene ends were 0 bases for V and 0 bases for J; bases not matched to a gene: 5. The germline gives CDR1 PRHDT, CDR2 FYEKMQ (reference sequence). The CDR3 loop reads CASSLGGTVISYEQYF. In nucleotides, the CDR3 is TGTGCCAGCAGCTTAGGTGGGACAGTTATCTCCTACGAGCAGTACTTC. Together with reference TRBV13 and TRBJ2-7, the CDR3 gives the full variable domain: AAGVIQSPRHLIKEKRETATLKCYPIPRHDTVYWYQQGPGQDPQFLISFYEKMQSDKGSIPDRFSAQQFSDYHSELNMSSLELGDSALYFCASSLGGTVISYEQYFGPGTRLTVT.

A single count supports this clone. The V call is TRBV7-6, the J call TRBJ2-2; D unresolved. The CDR3 totals 16 residues. Germline CDR1 SGHVS, CDR2 FNYEAQ. V gave up 1 base and J gave up 2 bases, with 11 bases separating them. CDR3 nucleotide sequence: TGTGCCAGCAGCTTAGGCCAGATGCCTAACACCGGGGAGCTGTTTTTT. Its translation: CASSLGQMPNTGELFF.

A single count supports this clone. The rearrangement uses TRBV5-1 and TRBJ2-4, with D maybe TRBD1 (5 bases). V gave up 8 bases and J gave up 2 bases, with 29 bases separating them. Germline CDR1 SGHRS, CDR2 YFSETQ. This CDR3 is built from 19 residues. Here the CDR3 reads CARALQGRVLNISKNIQYF. Written as DNA, the CDR3 is TGCGCCAGGGCCCTCCAGGGAAGGGTTCTTAATATCTCCAAAAACATTCAGTACTTC.

The rearrangement links TRBV7-2 to TRBJ2-3; 9 positions match TRBD2. Trimming at V came to 1 base and at J to 5 bases, leaving 10 bases not matched to a gene. The CDR3 consists of 17 residues. Germline V gene data show CDR1 as SGHTA and CDR2 as FQGNSA. CDR3: CASSLGLAGGLRDTQYF. The CDR3 nucleotides read TGTGCCAGCAGCTTAGGATTGGCGGGGGGGTTGCGAGATACGCAGTATTTT.

The chain carries TRBV28 and TRBJ1-6; 9 bases are shared with TRBD1. Germline loops: CDR1 MDHEN, CDR2 SYDVKM. This CDR3 spans 16 amino acids. V lost 5 bases to trimming and J lost 5 bases; unmatched junction nucleotides: 7. CDR3 amino acids: CASSPDRGSNNSPLHF. The CDR3 bases are TGTGCCAGCAGTCCTGACAGGGGGTCCAATAATTCACCCCTCCACTTT. Based on the CDR3 plus reference TRBV28 and TRBJ1-6, the full variable domain is DVKVTQSSRYLVKRTGEKVFLECVQDMDHENMFWYRQDPGLGLRLIYFSYDVKMKEKGDIPEGYSVSREKKERFSLILESASTNQTSMYLCASSPDRGSNNSPLHFGNGTRLTVT.

V usage is TRBV6-2 or TRBV6-3 and J usage is TRBJ1-1, with 7 nucleotides matching TRBD1. V trimming: 0 bases; J trimming: 1 base; junction bases outside the gene matches: 11. Germline lookup yields CDR1 MNHEY and CDR2 SVGEGT. The CDR3 consists of 18 residues. This CDR3 is CASSYSSAYRGRNTEAFF. For the CDR3, the DNA is TGTGCCAGCAGTTACTCTTCCGCATACAGGGGCCGGAACACTGAAGCTTTCTTT.

V gene TRBV29-1 combines with J gene TRBJ2-3, with 9 bases matching TRBD1. The V gene's germline CDR1 is SQVTM and CDR2 ANQGSEA. This CDR3 comprises 13 residues. After removal of 7 bases from V and 2 bases from J, the junction contained 4 bases not matched to a gene. The CDR3 region is CSAGTGFTDTQYF. In nucleotides, the CDR3 is TGCAGCGCAGGGACAGGGTTCACAGATACGCAGTATTTT.

The rearrangement uses TRBV19 and TRBJ1-6, with 8 bases identical to TRBD1. Germline V lookup: CDR1 LNHDA, CDR2 SQIVND (reference sequence). There are 15 residues in the CDR3. V lost 5 bases to trimming and J lost 7 bases; unmatched junction nucleotides: 7. This CDR3 is CASSPDRERNSPLHF. The DNA for the CDR3 is TGTGCCAGTAGTCCGGACAGGGAAAGGAATTCACCCCTCCACTTT. The variable domain in full, with the rest retrieved from reference TRBV19 and TRBJ1-6, is DGGITQSPKYLFRKEGQNVTLSCEQNLNHDAMYWYRQDPGQGLRLIYYSQIVNDFQKGDIAEGYSVSREKKESFPLTVTSAQKNPTAFYLCASSPDRERNSPLHFGNGTRLTVT.

This clone counts as medium-sized. This sequence joins TRBV5-4 and TRBJ1-2, with D possibly TRBD1 on 5 matching bases. This CDR3 spans 14 amino acids. CDR1 is SGHNT, CDR2 YYREEE, per germline (reference sequence). V lost 5 bases and J lost 2, with 13 bases in between. The CDR3 reads CASSFDKGNYGYTF. The CDR3 nucleotides read TGTGCCAGCAGTTTTGACAAGGGGAACTATGGCTACACCTTC.

The chain couples TRBV11-1 to TRBJ2-2; weak D call: TRBD1 (6 bases). Germline V gene sequence: CDR1 SGHAT, CDR2 FQDESV (reference sequence). The V and J ends lost 5 bases and 0 bases respectively, with 13 bases between them. CDR3 size: 16 residues. CDR3 in DNA: TGTGCCAGCAGCCTTATACAGGGAGCGAACACCGGGGAGCTGTTTTTT. Encoded protein: CASSLIQGANTGELFF.

The V call is TRBV19, the J call TRBJ1-5; no clear D gene. CDR3 size: 14 residues. Trimming stripped 5 bases from V and 2 bases from J, with 10 bases between. Germline values: CDR1 LNHDA, CDR2 SQIVND (reference sequence). The CDR3 nucleotides read TGTGCCAGTAGTGGCCTGGAGGGCAATCAGCCCCAGCATTTT. As protein: CASSGLEGNQPQHF.

The chain joins TRBV7-9 to TRBJ2-1, with D maybe TRBD2 (6 bases). Between the trimmed V and J ends, which lost 5 bases and 4 bases, there was a span of 18 bases. The germline V gene encodes CDR1 SEHNR and CDR2 FQNEAQ (reference sequence). The CDR3 loop spans 16 amino acids. CDR3 protein: CASSSGLELGYNEQFF. DNA of the CDR3: TGTGCCAGCAGCAGCGGGCTTGAGCTTGGGTACAATGAGCAGTTCTTC.

This clone was recorded a few times. The gene calls are TRBV5-1 and TRBJ1-5; D might be TRBD1 (5 bases). The CDR3 has 14 amino acids. In germline, CDR1 is SGHRS, CDR2 YFSETQ. With 0 bases removed from V and 1 base from J, the gap between germline ends came to 5 bases. The CDR3 region is CASSLGQSNQPQHF. The CDR3 DNA follows: TGCGCCAGCAGCTTGGGACAGAGCAATCAGCCCCAGCATTTT.

The chain couples TRBV10-3 to TRBJ2-3; 8 nucleotides match TRBD2. Germline V gene lookup returns CDR1 ENHRY and CDR2 SYGVKD. The CDR3 covers 14 residues. With 7 bases clipped from V and 0 bases from J, the junction kept 3 bases outside the gene matches. The CDR3 bases are TGTGCCATCAAACTAGCGGCTAGCACAGATACGCAGTATTTT. Translating it yields CAIKLAASTDTQYF.

The chain couples TRBV10-1 to TRBJ2-3; D ambiguous. The CDR3 totals 13 residues. Germline values: CDR1 WNHNN, CDR2 SYGVQD (reference sequence). Trimming stripped 0 bases from V and 7 bases from J, with 8 bases between. CDR3 DNA: TGCGCCAGCAGTGAGTCGGGCAGGCATACGCAGTATTTT. Translation: CASSESGRHTQYF.

This chain connects TRBV15 to TRBJ2-5; unclear D gene. CDR3 length equals 13 residues. Germline lookup yields CDR1 LNHNV and CDR2 YYDKDF (reference sequence). The V end lost 5 bases, the J end lost 0 bases, and 7 bases lay between the germline ends. The CDR3: CATSSGYQETQYF. CDR3 sequence (DNA): TGTGCCACCAGCTCGGGTTACCAAGAGACCCAGTACTTC.

The chain uses TRBV5-1 and TRBJ2-7, with TRBD2 matching over 9 bases. V shed 3 bases, J shed 0 bases, and the junction held 13 bases outside the gene matches. CDR1 and CDR2 from the germline V gene are SGHRS and YFSETQ. There are 18 residues in the CDR3. For the CDR3, the DNA is TGCGCCAGCAGCTCCCGGGGTAGCGGGGGCCGTAGCTCCTACGAGCAGTACTTC. Translated, it gives CASSSRGSGGRSSYEQYF. Full variable domain (outside the CDR3, taken from reference TRBV5-1 and TRBJ2-7): KAGVTQTPRYLIKTRGQQVTLSCSPISGHRSVSWYQQTPGQGLQFLFEYFSETQRNKGNFPGRFSGRQFSNSRSEMNVSTLELGDSALYLCASSSRGSGGRSSYEQYFGPGTRLTVT.